This TCR beta chain was sequenced in a study of human T cells and chemical hapten exposure. Study observations and caveats: After DPC sensitization, TCRs above 1 in 1000 frequency showed no change. Expanded TCRs produced significantly more large CDR3 similarity clusters than controls did.

As to time point: patch test 1, 2 weeks after DPC sensitization. Indicated treatment: therapeutic diphenylcyclopropenone sensitization with weekly scalp DPC. From germline, CDR1 is MNHEY and CDR2 SMNVEV (reference sequence). There are 17 residues in the CDR3. Trimming shortened V by 1 base and J by 4 bases, and 17 bases separated the two germline ends. This clonotype turned up a few times. What it binds is not known. Original processing methods: Samples contained a median of about 96,000 TCRs, with a range of roughly 20,000 to 690,600. TCRdb fed the RACE reads into MiXCR, producing one record per CDR3 protein. The V and J calls reflect TCRdb's pipeline rather than the authors' work. The table has approximately 340,000 distinct CDR3 sequences, around 6.9% seen once.

The receptor comes from a woman under 30 with alopecia areata. Some clones in this sample may be carry-over from other donors' samples. Material: whole blood, obtained in connection with sensitization to the hapten diphenylcyclopropenone (DPC). The chain joins TRBV27 to TRBJ1-3, with D perhaps TRBD1 (6 bases). As DNA, the CDR3 is TGTGCCAGCAGTTTATTTCTACAGGGAATCGCCGGAAACACCATATATTTT. Translating it yields CASSLFLQGIAGNTIYF.